Described below is a single T cell receptor beta chain sequence and its context. No antigen is known for it. This specimen comes from a study of T cell responses to AZD1222 COVID-19 vaccine. Germline CDR1 reads KGHDR; CDR2 reads SFDVKD. V lost 5 bases to trimming and J lost 13 bases, with 11 bases between them. This CDR3 is 11 amino acids long. Repertoires were generated with immunoSEQ multiplex PCR, while TCRdb's copy carries only in-frame clones and drops some. The table lists more than 150,000 clones, just over 90% of them singletons. Study findings and constraints: An increase in Spike-specific TCR breadth and depth was observed after two AZD1222 doses. It was only after the peak T cell response that any repertoires were sampled.

The gene calls are TRBV24-1 and TRBJ2-1, with D possibly TRBD2 on 6 matching bases. The TCR was taken from an adult who received the AZD1222 COVID-19 vaccine. This sample comprised peripheral blood, obtained 28 days after the second AZD1222 dose. As DNA, the CDR3 is TGTGCCACCAGTGGCGGGGCAGGACAGTTCTTC. The encoded protein is CATSGGAGQFF.